This TCR beta chain emerged from a study of T-cell memory formation after mild COVID-19. From the 5' RACE reads, TCRdb called clonotypes with MiXCR, one entry per CDR3 protein. The data contain about half a million distinct CDR3 sequences, 15% to 20% of them singletons. The CDR3 contains 12 residues. CDR1 is ENHRY, CDR2 SYGVKD, per germline. The junction had 5 bases not matched to a gene; V was cut back by 10 bases and J by 4 bases. The chain joins TRBV10-3 to TRBJ2-5; 8 nucleotides line up with TRBD1. Sequences were obtained from PBMCs or a T cell subset sorted from them (not recorded which). This receptor was obtained from an adult woman who had mild COVID-19 (a few samples of this study predate the infection). Cell type and time point are not known. The DNA of the CDR3 is TGTGCCACCCGGGACAGGAGAGAGACCCAGTACTTC. Translated, it gives CATRDRRETQYF.